This T cell receptor (beta chain) is drawn from a study of patients and donors after allogeneic stem cell transplantation (dated by TCRdb to about 2020). V loses 1 base, J loses 1 base, and the germline ends lie 17 bases apart. In the germline V gene, CDR1 corresponds to SGHVS and CDR2 to FNYEAQ. The CDR3 runs 17 residues from the cysteine to the phenylalanine. Only the CDR3 part of the read is kept: 51 bases, read in frame from the first base. This clonotype was seen a handful of times. The antigen this receptor binds is unknown. Base qualities were left out, and no much larger clone turns up one base away. Receptor libraries were prepared by RT-PCR. Sequenced on a NextSeq 550. Using fastp trimming at Q25 and MiXCR clonotype assembly, TCRdb reanalyzed the public sequencing data and kept in-frame beta chains. When rows share a CDR3 protein, they turn into one entry using the most common DNA and genes. For this sample the table gives about 410,000 distinct CDR3 sequences, of which 16% were detected only once. The top ten hold 6% to 8% of the sample.

The receptor's source is a human donor who was either an allogeneic HSCT recipient or a stem cell or donor lymphocyte infusion donor (not recorded which). It is not recorded whose cells these are; they may come from a transplant donor. The sequencing sample was made of blood, either unsorted or a sorted T cell fraction (not recorded which). Recombination linked TRBV7-6 to TRBJ2-7, and perhaps TRBD1 as D gene, on 6 matching bases. In nucleotide form, the sequence is TGTGCCAGCAGCTTAGGACCGGGCCAGGGGCAATCCTACGAGCAGTACTTC. This sequence encodes CASSLGPGQGQSYEQYF.